The present T cell receptor beta chain was sequenced within a study of T cells after yellow fever vaccination. Study-level results: Boosting was followed by the reappearance of most primary-vaccination clones (96% CD4, about 88% CD8).

The CDR3 is 13 amino acids. CDR1 and CDR2 from the germline V gene are LGHDT and YNNKEL (reference sequence). V lost 2 bases and J lost 6; bases outside the gene matches: 4. TCRdb passed the 5' RACE reads through MiXCR, listing each CDR3 protein once. Of hundreds of thousands of distinct CDR3 sequences in the sample, 9% to 15% were seen once. With regard to this clonotype: What it binds is not known.

The material was PBMCs, obtained on the day of the yellow fever booster vaccination. The chain joins TRBV3-1 to TRBJ2-7, with TRBD1 matching over 7 bases. The receptor comes from a young man who received the YFV17D yellow fever vaccine. The CDR3 bases are TGTGCCAGCAGCCAACTTACAGGGGTCGAGCAGTACTTC. Residues: CASSQLTGVEQYF.